A single count supports the clone carrying this T cell receptor (beta chain). Its antigen is still unknown. The junction shows a germline mismatch at one end, possibly a read error. CD8+CD4-CCR7+CD45RA+ sorting gave the naive CD8 T cells. Methods described previously were used for bulk TCR libraries, and listed TCR primers were applied. Via MiXCR, TCRdb re-called the PCR reads, giving one row per CDR3 protein. Here the sample spans 40,000 to 65,000 distinct CDR3 sequences, roughly a third being singletons. This sample was included in a study of molecular identifiers for immune sequencing clone quantification. Whole-study context: Within a replicate experiment, RNA obtained from either 20,000 or 100,000 naive CD8 cells was divided into five aliquots, and four of those aliquots were then sequenced.

Study findings and constraints: Clonotypes topping 20 RNA copies carried over 99% of effector molecules but under 1% of naive ones.

Sequencing input: naive CD8+ T cells from blood, with Jurkat cell RNA spiked in. Subset defined: FACS-sorted CD8+CD4-CCR7+CD45RA+ naive T cells. This TCR came from a human donor in good health. Some libraries in this study had Jurkat cell RNA spiked in.

CDR3 sequence reads: CASSYVNTGELSF. For the CDR3, the DNA is TGTGCCAGCAGTTACGTGAACACCGGGGAGCTGTCTTTT. V gene TRBV6-5 combines with J gene TRBJ2-2; D is possibly TRBD2 (5 bases). CDR3 length: 13 amino acids. Germline V CDR1 and CDR2: MNHEY, SVGAGI.